This T cell receptor beta chain was captured in a study of shared T cell receptors in the human thymus. V lost 6 bases and J lost 6; bases outside the gene matches: 5. Germline values: CDR1 MNHNS, CDR2 SASEGT. The CDR3 loop spans 13 amino acids. This table comes from immunoSEQ multiplex PCR, and its TCRdb copy is limited to in-frame clones, with some not included. Of about 730,000 clones listed, approximately 85% were seen once; the top ten hold around 0.0094%. The sample also formed part of further work on human thymus T cells. From that second work: All donors were healthy Finnish infants who were undergoing corrective surgery to treat congenital heart defects. As related research reported, thymic repertoires overlapped highly among unrelated individuals.

This sequence originates from a girl younger than two with a congenital heart defect. V is TRBV6-1 and J is TRBJ2-7; 10 bases are shared with TRBD1. Sequenced: thymocytes. Here the CDR3 DNA reads TGTGCCAGCAGGGCGACAGGGGGCGGCGAGCAGTACTTC. Translating it yields CASRATGGGEQYF.